Given below is one T cell receptor (beta chain) in context. The antigen remains unidentified. Profiling relied on immunoSEQ multiplex PCR, and the TCRdb table lists in-frame clones only, not all of them. The sample records 100,000 to 130,000 clones, around 90% being singletons. The sample is drawn from a study of graft-versus-host responses after intestinal transplantation. Study context: Among the recipients, transplants were multivisceral, liver-intestinal, or isolated intestinal. The study gave all recipients anti-thymocyte globulin induction, then tacrolimus and steroids for roughly 3 years. Findings and limits, study-wide: Association was observed between peak circulating GvH clone levels and early post-transplant HvG declines. Some patients had graft-donor T cell macrochimerism. In their allografts, the ratios of graft-versus-host to host-versus-graft T cell clones were high.

This CDR3 contains 13 residues. J was trimmed by 7 bases and V by 2 bases; bases with no gene match: 2. CDR1 is LNHNV, CDR2 YYDKDF, per germline (reference sequence). This chain links TRBV15 with TRBJ2-1; TRBD1 matches 7 bases. This TCR was sampled from a human donor who was the organ donor for an intestinal transplant. The sequenced sample was unstimulated CD4+ T cells sorted from spleen or lymph node cells, obtained before transplant. CDR3: CATSRKQGNEQFF. Here the CDR3 DNA reads TGTGCCACCAGCAGAAAACAGGGGAATGAGCAGTTCTTC.